The rows below give T cell receptor beta chains drawn from one sample of a study of shared clonotypes between healthy human individuals. Clones were sequenced by immunoSEQ multiplex PCR, and TCRdb holds only the in-frame ones, with some missing. The repertoire holds about 700,000 clones, with roughly nine tenths as singletons. The sequenced sample consisted of naive CD8+ T cells sorted from blood. These receptors were collected from a man aged 25-45 years in good health. Each CDR3 is given with its conserved first and last residue. D genes are given only for firm matches. Expanded clones get a size class; other rows say once, few or many, or leave the size out.

TRBJ2-1,TRBV6-6,NA,NA,CASSQGSYNEQFF
TRBJ2-2,TRBV11-3,NA,TRBD1,CASSPRGTGIGLSGELFF
TRBJ2-1,TRBV2,NA,TRBD2,CASRPTSGREYNEQFF
TRBJ2-2,TRBV9,NA,NA,CASSFDTSNTGELFF
TRBJ2-2,TRBV5-1,NA,TRBD2,CASSVLAGGYTGELFF
TRBJ2-3,TRBV5-8,NA,NA,CASSFSGLGGSTDTQYF
TRBJ2-1,TRBV27,NA,NA,CASSFSVGGREQFF
TRBJ2-5,TRBV15,few,TRBD2,CATSTGTSGSAAQYF
TRBJ2-5,TRBV7-7,NA,TRBD2,CASSLFGGGETQYF
TRBJ2-5,TRBV7-6,NA,NA,CASSLAGNVLETQYF
TRBJ2-7,TRBV27,NA,TRBD2,CASSLISGGRTLYEQYF
TRBJ2-4,TRBV29-1,NA,TRBD1,CSAQTGTGRGDIQYF
TRBJ2-7,TRBV2,NA,NA,CASTGRSYEQYF
TRBJ2-3,TRBV5-1,NA,TRBD2,CASSLAGREADTQYF
TRBJ2-1,TRBV7-9,once,TRBD2,CASSYTGLAYNEQFF
TRBJ2-1,TRBV27,once,NA,CASTYGASSYNEQFF
TRBJ2-3,TRBV30,NA,NA,CAWTWIGDTQYF
TRBJ1-3,TRBV9,NA,NA,CASSVEHGNTIYF
TRBJ2-1,TRBV7-8,NA,TRBD2,CASSLGVAGAFDEQFF
TRBJ2-7,TRBV6-4,NA,TRBD2,CAPTSGRSSYEQYF
TRBJ2-1,TRBV7-9,NA,TRBD1,CASSFSQGARDEQFF
TRBJ2-7,TRBV5-6,once,TRBD1,CASSSPGQGYYEQYF
TRBJ2-1,TRBV7-6,NA,TRBD2,CASTPAGVVVSSEQFF
TRBJ1-1,TRBV29-1,NA,NA,CSALDSISQAFF
TRBJ2-1,TRBV5-1,NA,NA,CASSPRGRVSYNEQFF
TRBJ2-7,TRBV27,NA,NA,CASSFSGEQYF
TRBJ2-7,TRBV5-1,NA,NA,CASSLVRDEQYF
TRBJ2-7,TRBV13,NA,TRBD1,CASSLGRTGYEQYF
TRBJ2-1,TRBV6-1,once,NA,CASSEYFSNEQFF
TRBJ1-1,TRBV4-1,NA,TRBD1,CASSPLGQGGLEGTEAFF
TRBJ2-7,TRBV7-9,NA,NA,CASSLESSRVYEQYF